This TCR beta chain was captured by sequencing in a study of T cell changes during pregnancy in multiple sclerosis. Sequencing used immunoSEQ multiplex PCR; TCRdb keeps in-frame clones, though not all of them. The sample has almost 50,000 clones, about 90% seen once; the top ten hold about 0.41%. The CDR3 length is 17 residues. V shed 5 bases, J shed 7 bases, and the junction held 12 bases outside the gene matches. CDR1 is SNHLY and CDR2 is FYNNEI in the germline V gene. This clone was seen once. The TCR originated in a female donor in good health, enrolled as a control in a pregnancy study. The chain recombines TRBV2 with TRBJ2-1; 12 nucleotides align to TRBD2. Sequencing was performed on CD4+ T cells from peripheral blood mononuclear cells, taken in the second trimester of pregnancy. The CDR3 DNA sequence: TGTGCCAGCAGTTGGAGGCCTAGCGGGGGGGTTAGGAATGAGCAGTTCTTC. Residues: CASSWRPSGGVRNEQFF.